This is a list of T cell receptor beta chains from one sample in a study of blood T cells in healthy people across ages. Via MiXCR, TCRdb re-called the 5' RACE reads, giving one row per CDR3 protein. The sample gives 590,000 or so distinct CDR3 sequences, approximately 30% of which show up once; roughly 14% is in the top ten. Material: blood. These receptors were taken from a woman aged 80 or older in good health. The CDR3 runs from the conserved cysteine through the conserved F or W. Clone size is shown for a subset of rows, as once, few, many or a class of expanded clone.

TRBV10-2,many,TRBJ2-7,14,CASSDVGRSYEQYF
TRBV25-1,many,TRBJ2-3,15,CASSDFGGATDTQYF
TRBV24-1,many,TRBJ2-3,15,CATSDRNEGHNTQYF
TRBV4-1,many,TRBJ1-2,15,CASSQAEDRNYGYTF
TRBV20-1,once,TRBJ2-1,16,CSASSVWLAGRNEQFF
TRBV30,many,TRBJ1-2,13,CAWSIKGSYGYTF
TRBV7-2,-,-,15,CASSPGLRSYNEQYF
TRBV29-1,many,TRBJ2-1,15,CSATGGRNIGNEQFF
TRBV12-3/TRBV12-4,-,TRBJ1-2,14,CASRGDSFNYSYTF
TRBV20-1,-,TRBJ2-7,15,CSASEAYRGPYEQYF
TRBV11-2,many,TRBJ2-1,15,CASQIQGLMFDEQFF
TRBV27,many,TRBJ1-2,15,CASSLSGMFGNGYTF